This T cell receptor (beta chain) is drawn from a study of cytomegalovirus exposure and HLA in healthy donors. Profiling relied on immunoSEQ multiplex PCR, and the TCRdb table lists in-frame clones only, not all of them. The sample consists of fewer than 120,000 clones, around 89% of them appearing once. A remark on this clone: Its antigen is not known.

This CDR3 comprises 15 residues. Germline CDR1 PRHDT, CDR2 FYEKMQ (reference sequence). The trim removed 4 bases at V and 7 bases at J, leaving 8 bases unmatched. Findings and limits, study-wide: In the 130 or so validation repertoires, roughly 94% of cluster scores exceeded 0, per a later analysis.

The chain couples TRBV13 to TRBJ2-1; 9 bases agree with TRBD2. This sequence originates from a woman under 40 in good health and CMV-seropositive. The sample taken for sequencing was PBMCs. The CDR3 spells CASSYGAGGGNEQFF. CDR3 sequence (DNA): TGTGCCAGCAGCTATGGAGCGGGGGGCGGGAATGAGCAGTTCTTC.